This T cell receptor (beta chain) is from a study of blood T cell repertoires in COVID-19. About the research overall: Specimens from acute and convalescent COVID-19 originated in the United States, Italy and Spain. Sources were T cells, B-cell-depleted T cells, or PBMCs; the material itself was cDNA or gDNA.

Germline-derived CDR1 and CDR2 are MNHEY and SVGAGI. Trimming removed 6 bases at V and 0 bases at J, with 5 bases between. The CDR3 is made up of 12 amino acids. Original analysis: How many nucleated cells were present was estimated from reference gene primer amplification. Profiling relied on immunoSEQ multiplex PCR, and the TCRdb table lists in-frame clones only, not all of them. V, J and clone size were drawn from that table, and D and trimming were deduced from the DNA. The sample carries some 180,000 clones, about 90% recorded once. The sequenced sample was peripheral blood. The sequence came from a man aged 65 to 85 with active or convalescent COVID-19. V and J are TRBV6-5 and TRBJ2-5, with D hard to call. Here the CDR3 DNA reads TGTGCCAGCAGAAACTACCAAGAGACCCAGTACTTC. This codes for CASRNYQETQYF.